Here is one T cell receptor (beta chain) with its context. The DNA is omitted, as the CDR3 cannot be located on it reliably, and the CDR3 follows TCRdb's listing. The data originate from a study of control samples from healthy donors and cancer patients. Repertoires were generated with immunoSEQ multiplex PCR, while TCRdb's copy carries only in-frame clones and drops some. The table shows roughly 80,000 clones, with 85% to 95% occurring only once. Including both end residues, the CDR3 is 15 amino acids long. Looked up from germline, CDR1 is MDHEN and CDR2 is SYDVKM. This TCR was sampled from a woman aged 55-69 years in good health. This sequence joins TRBV28 and TRBJ1-1; the table's D call of TRBD1 was not tested on the DNA. Sequencing was done on a sample of blood. The CDR3 sequence is CASSSSTGRNTEAFF.